The source of this T cell receptor (beta chain) is a study of cytomegalovirus exposure and HLA in healthy donors. Whole-study findings and limits: Cytomegalovirus association was assigned to about 150 TCR beta chains. In all likelihood, a cluster of highly shared sequence variants was a sequencing artifact. Among donors in an Asian-associated ancestry cluster, a later analysis reportedly found fewer N-insertions than the approximately 700-donor mean. A missense variant in DCLRE1C was later tied to TCR beta V- and J-gene trimming.

Germline-derived CDR1 and CDR2 are SGHTS and YDEGEE. The trim removed 4 bases at V and 2 bases at J, leaving 8 bases unmatched. This CDR3 contains 17 residues. Researchers ran the PCR with 60 Vbeta and 13 Jbeta primers. The method was immunoSEQ multiplex PCR; TCRdb's version includes in-frame clones alone and lacks a portion of them. The table has about 91,000 clones, around 86% seen once; the top ten hold approximately 9.2%. As to this clone: The antigen is unknown.

The genes are TRBV5-8 and TRBJ2-5; TRBD2 matches 13 bases. Sample: PBMCs. The TCR comes from a man aged 25-40 years in good health and CMV-seropositive. The CDR3 loop reads CASSLGLAGDLQETQYF. CDR3 bases: TGTGCCAGCAGCCTTGGACTAGCGGGAGACTTACAAGAGACCCAGTACTTC.